What follows is one T cell receptor (beta chain) and its context. The clone's antigen remains unknown. The record has no base qualities; no much larger clone is one base away. According to the study, the label for this sample's time point signals: baseline before first vaccination. Vaccinee samples were obtained from the UK trials COV001 and COV002, which included a single-blind randomized controlled phase 2/3 trial of AZD1222 (ChAdOx1 nCoV-19) in healthy adults. Trial participant PBMC samples were collected at day 0 and day 28 after the second dose for TCRbeta chain sequencing. From the cysteine through the phenylalanine, the CDR3 covers 14 amino acids. Left in the record is the CDR3 DNA by itself, 42 bases read in frame from the first base. The germline V gene (reference sequence) sets CDR1 to LNHDA and CDR2 to SQIVND. Trimmed from V: 7 bases; trimmed from J: 7 bases; junction bases lacking a gene match: 6.

The CDR3 regions of human TCRbeta chains were analyzed by immunosequencing. In the original analysis: TCRs in the repertoires were matched against a reference library of SARS-CoV-2-specific TCRs that had been generated with the MIRA antigen-specificity platform. Breadth was defined as the fraction of unique TCRs that were SARS-CoV-2-associated. Depth was defined as the fraction of total T cells that were SARS-CoV-2-associated. Each spike-specific TCR was assigned to its reactive spike region and to a CD4 or CD8 class using the MIRA data. Log10-transformed breadth and depth values were compared by one-way ANOVA with Sidak's multiple comparisons tests. TCRdb provides this immuneACCESS table in a form limited to in-frame rearrangements. Some clones are lacking; in checked studies, under half of them reflect an unresolved V gene, and why the rest are absent is not known. The V and J calls and clone size were taken over from that table, and D and trimming were inferred from the DNA. This sample has about 84,000 clones in its table, and approximately 90% of those were observed once. The ten largest make up about 1.6% of the sample.

The sample belongs to a study of T cell responses to AZD1222 COVID-19 vaccine (dated by TCRdb to about 2021). Regarding the complete study: AZD1222 recipients with second doses at about 4 weeks or about 12 weeks were pooled, because spike-specific TCR depth and breadth did not differ between schedules. A total of around 240 trial participants underwent TCR sequencing, of whom 207 had received two doses of AZD1222 and approximately 25 had received two doses of the MenACWY control vaccine. Trial participants were enrolled by age into subgroups of 18-55, 56-69 and 70-plus years, and roughly 160, 29 and 62 TCR-sequenced participants, respectively, were included in these subgroups.

Here is what the overall study found, with its caveats: The whole spike protein was spanned by vaccine-associated CD4 TCRs, and dominant responses were seen in regions 160-218 and 743-854. After two AZD1222 doses, spike-specific TCR breadth and depth were significantly higher than at day 0 and than in MenACWY recipients. Nearly half of unique spike-specific TCRs reportedly recognized epitopes outside regions mutated in the B.1.351 and B.1.1.7 variants. Participants were mostly white British, with more females than males. The authors suggested clonal diversity may have been underestimated. Because no day 14 peak-response samples were available, repertoires were characterized only after the peak T cell response. In the small 56-69-year group, the increase in depth fell short of significance, most likely because of low power. Only a handful of AZD1222 recipients were SARS-CoV-2 seropositive at baseline, limiting conclusions about previously exposed vaccinees.

This clonotype was sampled from an adult in good health. Sequenced material: peripheral blood, taken on day 0 of AZD1222 vaccination. The chain couples TRBV19 to TRBJ1-4, and TRBD1 matches 10 of the central bases. CDR3 loop: CASMDRGIGEKLFF. The sequenced DNA is TGTGCCAGTATGGACAGGGGGATTGGTGAAAAACTGTTTTTT.